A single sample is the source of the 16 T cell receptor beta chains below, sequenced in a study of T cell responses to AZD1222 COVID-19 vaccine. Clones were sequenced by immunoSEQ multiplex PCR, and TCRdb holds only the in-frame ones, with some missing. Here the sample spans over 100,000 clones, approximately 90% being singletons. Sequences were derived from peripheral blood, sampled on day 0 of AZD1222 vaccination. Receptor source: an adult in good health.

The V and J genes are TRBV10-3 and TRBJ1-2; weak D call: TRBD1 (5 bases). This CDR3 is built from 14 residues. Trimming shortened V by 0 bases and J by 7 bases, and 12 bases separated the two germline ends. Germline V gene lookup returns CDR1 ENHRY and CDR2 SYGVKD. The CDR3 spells CAISESGGGAGYTF. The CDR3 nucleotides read TGTGCCATCAGTGAGTCAGGCGGGGGAGCTGGCTACACCTTC.

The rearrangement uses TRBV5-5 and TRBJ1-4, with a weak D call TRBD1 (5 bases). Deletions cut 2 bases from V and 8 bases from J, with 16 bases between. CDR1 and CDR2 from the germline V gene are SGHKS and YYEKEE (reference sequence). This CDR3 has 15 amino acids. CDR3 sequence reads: CASSFGVGGREKLFF. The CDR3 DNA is TGTGCCAGCAGCTTTGGGGTGGGGGGACGAGAAAAACTGTTTTTT.

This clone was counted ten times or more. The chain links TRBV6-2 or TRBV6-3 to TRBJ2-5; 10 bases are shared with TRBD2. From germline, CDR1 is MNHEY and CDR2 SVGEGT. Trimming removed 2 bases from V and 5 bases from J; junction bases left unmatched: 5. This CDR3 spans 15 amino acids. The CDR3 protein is CASSYVTSGWETQYF. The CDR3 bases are TGTGCCAGCAGTTACGTGACTAGCGGGTGGGAGACCCAGTACTTC.

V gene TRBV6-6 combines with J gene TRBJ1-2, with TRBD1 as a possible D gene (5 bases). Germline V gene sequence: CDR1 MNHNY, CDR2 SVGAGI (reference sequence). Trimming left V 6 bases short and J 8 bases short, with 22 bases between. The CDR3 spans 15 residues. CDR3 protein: CASSPSGGANQGYTF. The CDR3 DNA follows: TGTGCCAGCAGCCCCTCGGGAGGGGCCAACCAGGGCTACACCTTC.

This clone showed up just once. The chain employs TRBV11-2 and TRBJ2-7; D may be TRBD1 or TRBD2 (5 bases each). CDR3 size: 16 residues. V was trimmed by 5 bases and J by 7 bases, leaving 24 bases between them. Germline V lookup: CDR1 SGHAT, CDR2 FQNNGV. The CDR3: CASSPNAGNYEGEQYF. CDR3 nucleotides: TGTGCCAGCAGCCCGAACGCCGGCAACTACGAGGGGGAGCAGTACTTC.

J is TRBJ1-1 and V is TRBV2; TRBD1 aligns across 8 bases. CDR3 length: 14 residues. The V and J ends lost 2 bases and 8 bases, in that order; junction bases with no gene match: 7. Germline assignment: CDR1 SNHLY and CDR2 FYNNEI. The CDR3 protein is CASSELGQGREAFF. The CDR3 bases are TGTGCCAGCAGTGAACTCGGACAGGGAAGAGAAGCTTTCTTT.

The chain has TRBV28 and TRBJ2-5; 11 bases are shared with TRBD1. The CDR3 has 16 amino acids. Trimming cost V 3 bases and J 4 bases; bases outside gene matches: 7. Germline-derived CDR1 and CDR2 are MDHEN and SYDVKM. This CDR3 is CASSLDRGRRGETQYF. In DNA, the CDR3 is TGTGCCAGCAGTTTGGACAGGGGGCGTCGGGGAGAGACCCAGTACTTC.

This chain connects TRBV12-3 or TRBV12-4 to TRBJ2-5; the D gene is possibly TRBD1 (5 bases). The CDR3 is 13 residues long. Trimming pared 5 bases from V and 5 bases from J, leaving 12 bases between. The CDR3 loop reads CASSLTVTETQYF. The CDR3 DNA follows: TGTGCCAGCAGTCTGACAGTAACCGAGACCCAGTACTTC.

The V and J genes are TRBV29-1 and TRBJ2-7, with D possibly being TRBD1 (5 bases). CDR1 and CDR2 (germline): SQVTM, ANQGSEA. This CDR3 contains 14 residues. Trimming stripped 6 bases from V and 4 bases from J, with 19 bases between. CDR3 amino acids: CSVNPTDKVYEQYF. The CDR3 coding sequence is TGCAGCGTCAACCCGACGGACAAGGTGTACGAGCAGTACTTC.

CDR3 DNA: TGTGCCGGCTTGAGGGACACTGAAGCTTTCTTT. This codes for CAGLRDTEAFF. The chain recombines TRBV30 with TRBJ1-1, with D uncertain. The CDR3 is 11 amino acids. V was clipped by 8 bases and J by 3 bases, with 10 bases between them. Germline loops: CDR1 GTSNPN, CDR2 SVGIG (reference sequence).

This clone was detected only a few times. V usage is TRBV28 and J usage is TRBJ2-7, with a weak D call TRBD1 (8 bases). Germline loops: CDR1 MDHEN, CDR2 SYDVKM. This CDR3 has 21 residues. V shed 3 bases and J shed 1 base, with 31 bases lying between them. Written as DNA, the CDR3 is TGTGCCAGCAGTTTCGGGGGGAGGGGCTGGAACAGGGGGGCGTCTTCCTACGAGCAGTACTTC. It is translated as CASSFGGRGWNRGASSYEQYF.

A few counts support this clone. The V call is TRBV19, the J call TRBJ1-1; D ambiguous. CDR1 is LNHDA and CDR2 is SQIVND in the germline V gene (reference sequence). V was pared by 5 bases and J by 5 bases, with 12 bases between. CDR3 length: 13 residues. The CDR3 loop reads CASSLREGTEAFF. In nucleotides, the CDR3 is TGTGCCAGTAGTCTGAGGGAGGGTACTGAAGCTTTCTTT. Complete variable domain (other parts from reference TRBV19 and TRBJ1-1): DGGITQSPKYLFRKEGQNVTLSCEQNLNHDAMYWYRQDPGQGLRLIYYSQIVNDFQKGDIAEGYSVSREKKESFPLTVTSAQKNPTAFYLCASSLREGTEAFFGQGTRLTVV.

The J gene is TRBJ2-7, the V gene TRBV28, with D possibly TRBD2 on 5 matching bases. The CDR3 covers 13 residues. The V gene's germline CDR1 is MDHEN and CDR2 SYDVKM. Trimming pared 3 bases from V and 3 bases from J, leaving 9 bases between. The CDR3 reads CASSFAGLYEQYF. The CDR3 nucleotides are TGTGCCAGCAGTTTTGCGGGCCTCTACGAGCAGTACTTC.

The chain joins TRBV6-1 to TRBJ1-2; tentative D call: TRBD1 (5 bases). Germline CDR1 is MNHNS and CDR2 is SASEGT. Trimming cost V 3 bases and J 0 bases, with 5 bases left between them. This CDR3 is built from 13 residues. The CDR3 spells CASSETANYGYTF. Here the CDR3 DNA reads TGTGCCAGCAGTGAGACAGCTAACTATGGCTACACCTTC.

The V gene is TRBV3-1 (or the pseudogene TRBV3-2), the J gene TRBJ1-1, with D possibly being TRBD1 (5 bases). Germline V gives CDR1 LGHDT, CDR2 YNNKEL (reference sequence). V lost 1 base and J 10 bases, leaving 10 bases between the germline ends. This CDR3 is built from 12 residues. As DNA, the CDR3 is TGTGCCAGCAGCCAAGTGCAGGGAAGAGCTTTCTTT. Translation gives CASSQVQGRAFF.

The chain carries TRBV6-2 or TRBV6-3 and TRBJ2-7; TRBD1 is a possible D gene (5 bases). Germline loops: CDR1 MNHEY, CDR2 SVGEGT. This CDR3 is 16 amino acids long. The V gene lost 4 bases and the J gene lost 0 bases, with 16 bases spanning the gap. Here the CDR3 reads CASSFSTQANSYEQYF. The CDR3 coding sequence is TGTGCCAGCAGTTTTTCAACACAGGCGAACTCCTACGAGCAGTACTTC.